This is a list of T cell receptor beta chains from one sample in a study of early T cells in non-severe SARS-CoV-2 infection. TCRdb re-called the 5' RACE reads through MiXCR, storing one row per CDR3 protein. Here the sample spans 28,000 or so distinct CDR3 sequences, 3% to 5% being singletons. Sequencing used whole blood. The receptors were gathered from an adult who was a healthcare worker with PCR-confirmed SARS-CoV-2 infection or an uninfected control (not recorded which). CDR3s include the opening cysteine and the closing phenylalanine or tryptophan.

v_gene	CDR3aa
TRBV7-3	CASSLLGGYNEQFF
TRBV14	CASSQEFHDGYTF
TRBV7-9	CASSLVGETQYF
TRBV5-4	CASSLPSGVIDTQYF
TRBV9	CASSVTNTEAFF
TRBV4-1	CASSLGDVSNQPQHF
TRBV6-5	CATQGLAGEETQYF
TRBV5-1	CASSSGQRAFF
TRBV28	CASSISVPGQYF
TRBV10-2	CASSDLAGSVYEQYF
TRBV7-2	CASTWGGRLGEQFF
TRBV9	CASSVGQLMNTEAFF
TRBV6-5	CASSYSSPGGTGTYGYTF
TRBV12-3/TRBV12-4	CASSMEVYEQYF
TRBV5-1	CASSFTGGASQPQHF
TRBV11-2	CASSPRGPLEAFF
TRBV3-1	CASSQGLQGPMNTEAFF
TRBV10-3	CAISAHSDRVKGQPQHF
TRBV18	CASYGTGAPNYGYTF
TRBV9	CASSVGQGNTEAFF
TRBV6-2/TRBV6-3	CASSPDHTDEQFF
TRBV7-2	CASSPSASGRSTDTQYF
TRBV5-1	CASSLGTVSTDTQYF
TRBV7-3	CASSPLPRGAGGYNEQFF
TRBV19	CASSIFSLLEDQPQHF
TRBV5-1	CASSLQPLNTEAFF
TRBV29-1	CSVGVGTYSGNTIYF
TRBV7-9	CASSLEDF